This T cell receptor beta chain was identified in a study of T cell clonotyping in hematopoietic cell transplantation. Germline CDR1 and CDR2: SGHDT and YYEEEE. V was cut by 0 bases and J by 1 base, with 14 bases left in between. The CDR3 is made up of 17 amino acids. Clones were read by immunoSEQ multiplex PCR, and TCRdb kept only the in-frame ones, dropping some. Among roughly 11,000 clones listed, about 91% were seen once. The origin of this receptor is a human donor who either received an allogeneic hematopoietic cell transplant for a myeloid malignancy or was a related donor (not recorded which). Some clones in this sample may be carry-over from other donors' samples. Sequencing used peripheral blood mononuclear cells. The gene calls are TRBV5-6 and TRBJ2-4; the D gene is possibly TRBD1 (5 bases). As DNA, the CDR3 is TGTGCCAGCAGCTTGGTAGCAGGGATGGGGGCCAAAAACATTCAGTACTTC. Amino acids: CASSLVAGMGAKNIQYF.